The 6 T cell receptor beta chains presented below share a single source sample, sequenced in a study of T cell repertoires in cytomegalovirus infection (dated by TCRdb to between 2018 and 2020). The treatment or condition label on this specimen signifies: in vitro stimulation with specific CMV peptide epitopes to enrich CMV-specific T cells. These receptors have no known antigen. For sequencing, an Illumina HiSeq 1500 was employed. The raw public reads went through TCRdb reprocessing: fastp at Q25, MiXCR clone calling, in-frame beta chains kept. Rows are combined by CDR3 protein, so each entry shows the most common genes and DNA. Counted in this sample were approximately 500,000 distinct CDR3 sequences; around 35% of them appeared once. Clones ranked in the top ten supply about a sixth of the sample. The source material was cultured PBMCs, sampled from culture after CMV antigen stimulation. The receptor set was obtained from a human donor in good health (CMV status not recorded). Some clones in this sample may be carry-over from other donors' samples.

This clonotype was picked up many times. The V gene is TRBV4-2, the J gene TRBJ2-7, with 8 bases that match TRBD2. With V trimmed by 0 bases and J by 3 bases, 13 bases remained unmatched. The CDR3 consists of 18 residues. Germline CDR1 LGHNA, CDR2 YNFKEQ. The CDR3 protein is CASSQDSGREALDYEQYF. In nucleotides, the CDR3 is TGTGCCAGCAGCCAAGATTCGGGGCGGGAGGCCCTTGACTACGAGCAGTACTTC.

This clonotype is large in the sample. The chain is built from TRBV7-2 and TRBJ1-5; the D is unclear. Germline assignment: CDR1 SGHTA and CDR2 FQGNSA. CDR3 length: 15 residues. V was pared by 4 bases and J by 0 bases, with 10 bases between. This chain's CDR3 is CASSSALNSNQPQHF. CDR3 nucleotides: TGTGCCAGCAGCTCGGCCCTAAATAGCAATCAGCCCCAGCATTTT.

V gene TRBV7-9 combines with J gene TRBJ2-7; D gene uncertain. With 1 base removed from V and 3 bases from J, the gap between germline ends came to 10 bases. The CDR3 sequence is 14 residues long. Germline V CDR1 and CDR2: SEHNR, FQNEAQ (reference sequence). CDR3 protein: CASSLGGSDYEQYV. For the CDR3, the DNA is TGTGCCAGCAGCTTAGGAGGCTCAGACTACGAGCAGTACGTC.

CDR3 sequence (DNA): TGTGCCACCAGCTCTGAGAACACCGGGGAGCTGTTTTTT. As protein: CATSSENTGELFF. This chain joins TRBV15 and TRBJ2-2, with D unresolved. Trimming cost V 5 bases and J 1 base, with 5 bases left between them. Per the germline V gene, CDR1 is LNHNV and CDR2 is YYDKDF (reference sequence). This CDR3 region has 13 residues.

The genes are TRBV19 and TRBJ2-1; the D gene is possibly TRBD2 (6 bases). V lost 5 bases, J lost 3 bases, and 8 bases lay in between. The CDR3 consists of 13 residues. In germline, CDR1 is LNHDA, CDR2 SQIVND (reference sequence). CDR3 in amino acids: CASSQAGYNEQFF. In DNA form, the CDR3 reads TGTGCCAGTAGTCAAGCGGGCTACAATGAGCAGTTCTTC.

This CDR3 reads CSARTGNSNQPQHF. The DNA for the CDR3 is TGCAGTGCTAGGACAGGGAATAGCAATCAGCCCCAGCATTTT. The chain links TRBV20-1 to TRBJ1-5; 7 positions match TRBD1. The CDR3 sequence is 14 residues long. V dropped 3 bases and J dropped 0; count of bases not matched to a gene: 2. The germline CDR1 and CDR2 sequences are DFQATT and SNEGSKA (reference sequence).